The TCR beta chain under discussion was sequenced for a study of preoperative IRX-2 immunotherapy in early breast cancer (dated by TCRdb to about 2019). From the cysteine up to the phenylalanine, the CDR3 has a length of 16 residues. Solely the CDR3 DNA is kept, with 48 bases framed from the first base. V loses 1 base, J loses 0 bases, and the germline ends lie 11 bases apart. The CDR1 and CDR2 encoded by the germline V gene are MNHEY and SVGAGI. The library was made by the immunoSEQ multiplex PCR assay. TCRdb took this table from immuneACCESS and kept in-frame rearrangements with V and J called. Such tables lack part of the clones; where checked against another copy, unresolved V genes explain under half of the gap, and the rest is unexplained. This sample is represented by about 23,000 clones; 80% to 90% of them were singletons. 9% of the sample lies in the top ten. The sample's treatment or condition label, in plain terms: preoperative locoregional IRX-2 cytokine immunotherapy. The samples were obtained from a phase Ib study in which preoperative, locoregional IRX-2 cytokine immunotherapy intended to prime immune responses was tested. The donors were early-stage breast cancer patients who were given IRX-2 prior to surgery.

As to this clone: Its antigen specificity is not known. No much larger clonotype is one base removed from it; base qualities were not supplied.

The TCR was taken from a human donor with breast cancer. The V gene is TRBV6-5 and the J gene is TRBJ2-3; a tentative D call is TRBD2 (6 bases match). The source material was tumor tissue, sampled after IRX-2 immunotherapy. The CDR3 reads CASSYYGGTSTDTQYF. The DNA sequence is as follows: TGTGCCAGCAGTTACTACGGCGGGACTAGCACAGATACGCAGTATTTT.